Listed here are 26 T cell receptor beta chains from one sample, sequenced in a study of T cell responses to AZD1222 COVID-19 vaccine. Method: immunoSEQ multiplex PCR; TCRdb's copy keeps in-frame clones and lacks some. The table records about 75,000 clones, around nine tenths of them present only once. Sequenced here: peripheral blood, sampled 28 days after the second AZD1222 dose. These receptors were taken from an adult who received the AZD1222 COVID-19 vaccine.

The chain combines TRBV11-2 with TRBJ2-1, with 7 bases identical to TRBD1. Germline V lookup: CDR1 SGHAT, CDR2 FQNNGV. V dropped 3 bases and J dropped 4; count of bases not matched to a gene: 6. This CDR3 has 15 residues. The chain's CDR3 is CASSLSPGQYNEQFF. The CDR3 region has the DNA TGTGCCAGCAGCTTGAGTCCGGGACAGTACAATGAGCAGTTCTTC.

V usage is TRBV11-2 and J usage is TRBJ1-4; TRBD1 matches at 7 bases. J gave up 13 bases and V 5 bases, and 7 bases lay outside the gene matches. In germline, CDR1 is SGHAT, CDR2 FQNNGV. The CDR3 is made up of 12 amino acids. CDR3 amino acids: CASSRGQSGLFF. CDR3 DNA: TGTGCCAGCAGCCGGGGACAGTCAGGACTGTTTTTT. The variable domain in full, with the rest retrieved from reference TRBV11-2 and TRBJ1-4, is EAGVAQSPRYKIIEKRQSVAFWCNPISGHATLYWYQQILGQGPKLLIQFQNNGVVDDSQLPKDRFSAERLKGVDSTLKIQPAKLEDSAVYLCASSRGQSGLFFGSGTQLSVL.

The rearrangement uses TRBV6-6 and TRBJ1-2; unclear D gene. V lost 8 bases to trimming and J lost 4 bases, with 8 bases between them. Germline CDR1 is MNHNY and CDR2 is SVGAGI (reference sequence). The CDR3 is made up of 11 amino acids. This chain's CDR3 is CASSPGYGYTF. CDR3 DNA: TGTGCCAGCTCCCCGGGCTATGGCTACACCTTC.

This rearrangement joins TRBV10-3 to TRBJ1-1; D unclear. V lost 3 bases to trimming and J lost 0 bases, with 5 bases between them. This CDR3 contains 13 residues. Per the germline V gene, CDR1 is ENHRY and CDR2 is SYGVKD. CDR3: CAISDRLNTEAFF. The CDR3 DNA follows: TGTGCCATCAGTGACAGGTTGAACACTGAAGCTTTCTTT.

This chain links TRBV5-4 with TRBJ1-1, with D perhaps TRBD1 (5 bases). V was shortened by 4 bases and J by 0 bases, with 10 bases between the two germline ends. CDR3 size: 14 residues. Germline V gene sequence: CDR1 SGHNT, CDR2 YYREEE (reference sequence). The CDR3 loop is CASSAGPMNTEAFF. CDR3 in DNA: TGTGCCAGCAGCGCGGGACCTATGAACACTGAAGCTTTCTTT.

The gene calls are TRBV9 and TRBJ1-2, with TRBD1 as a possible D gene (5 bases). CDR3 length: 15 amino acids. The V gene lost 4 bases and the J gene lost 3 bases, with 16 bases spanning the gap. From germline, CDR1 is SGDLS and CDR2 YYNGEE. The CDR3 spells CASSPLGQTYYGYTF. The CDR3 nucleotides are TGTGCCAGCAGCCCTCTGGGGCAGACATACTATGGCTACACCTTC. Looking up the rest from reference TRBV9 and TRBJ1-2 gives the full variable domain: DSGVTQTPKHLITATGQRVTLRCSPRSGDLSVYWYQQSLDQGLQFLIQYYNGEERAKGNILERFSAQQFPDLHSELNLSSLELGDSALYFCASSPLGQTYYGYTFGSGTRLTVV.

The chain's CDR3 is CATSRERQASSSPLHF. Written as DNA, the CDR3 is TGTGCCACCAGCAGAGAGAGACAGGCATCTAGTTCACCCCTCCACTTT. The chain couples TRBV15 to TRBJ1-6; possibly TRBD1 for D (6 bases). Trimming removed 0 bases at V and 9 bases at J, with 15 bases between. The CDR3 runs to 16 residues. Germline CDR1 and CDR2: LNHNV and YYDKDF (reference sequence).

This chain uses TRBV2 with TRBJ2-2; 11 nucleotides match TRBD2. V shed 2 bases, J shed 3 bases, and the junction held 11 bases outside the gene matches. The CDR3 sequence is 19 residues long. The germline CDR1 and CDR2 sequences are SNHLY and FYNNEI. The CDR3 here is CASSEISSGGAPDTGELFF. The CDR3 DNA is TGTGCCAGCAGTGAAATTAGTAGCGGGGGGGCCCCGGACACCGGGGAGCTGTTTTTT.

This clone was counted only a few times. The chain combines TRBV19 with TRBJ2-2; no firm D call. Per the germline V gene, CDR1 is LNHDA and CDR2 is SQIVND (reference sequence). The V and J ends lost 0 bases and 2 bases respectively, with 7 bases between them. The CDR3 has 15 residues. CDR3 sequence (DNA): TGTGCCAGTAGTATAGAGGCGGCAAACACCGGGGAGCTGTTTTTT. Translated: CASSIEAANTGELFF.

The rearrangement joins TRBV29-1 to TRBJ2-3; tentative D call: TRBD2 (5 bases). The CDR3 sequence is 12 residues long. The V end was cut by 4 bases, the J end by 4 bases, with 9 bases between. From germline, CDR1 is SQVTM and CDR2 ANQGSEA. CDR3 loop: CSVGSGADTQYF. The CDR3 region has the DNA TGCAGCGTTGGTTCCGGGGCAGATACGCAGTATTTT.

This rearrangement joins TRBV29-1 to TRBJ2-7; 13 bases agree with TRBD2. The V segment lost 1 base and the J segment 9 bases; nucleotides outside the gene matches: 9. CDR3 size: 15 residues. Looked up from germline, CDR1 is SQVTM and CDR2 is ANQGSEA. As DNA, the CDR3 is TGCAGCGTTGAAGTCCGGACTAGCGGGGGCTTAGGGCAGTACTTC. Translation gives CSVEVRTSGGLGQYF.

V gene TRBV29-1 combines with J gene TRBJ1-2; TRBD1 is a possible D gene (5 bases). Germline V gene sequence: CDR1 SQVTM, CDR2 ANQGSEA. This CDR3 has 13 amino acids. V gave up 7 bases and J gave up 1 base, with 13 bases separating them. CDR3 nucleotides: TGCAGCGCTGGGACCGGGGATAACTATGGCTACACCTTC. This codes for CSAGTGDNYGYTF.

J is TRBJ2-2 and V is TRBV10-1; D is possibly TRBD1 (6 bases). V was pared by 4 bases and J by 7 bases, with 10 bases between. Germline lookup yields CDR1 WNHNN and CDR2 SYGVQD (reference sequence). The CDR3 sequence is 13 residues long. The CDR3 bases are TGCGCCAGCAGTGGGGGGCGCAACGGGGAGCTGTTTTTT. Translated: CASSGGRNGELFF.

The chain carries TRBV5-1 and TRBJ2-5; the match to TRBD1 covers 8 bases. The germline V gene has CDR1 SGHRS and CDR2 YFSETQ. The CDR3 consists of 15 residues. V was pared by 4 bases and J by 3 bases, with 8 bases of the junction left unmatched. The CDR3 region is CASSVPTGVKETQYF. Here the CDR3 DNA reads TGCGCCAGCAGCGTACCGACAGGGGTCAAAGAGACCCAGTACTTC.

The chain carries TRBV3-1 (or the pseudogene TRBV3-2) and TRBJ1-2; D not resolved. CDR3 length: 15 amino acids. V gave up 4 bases and J gave up 4 bases, with 16 bases separating them. The germline gives CDR1 LGHDT, CDR2 YNNKEL (reference sequence). DNA for the CDR3: TGTGCCAGCAGCCGACGGGTCGCCGAACTCTATGGCTACACCTTC. Translating gives CASSRRVAELYGYTF.

The V and J genes are TRBV10-3 and TRBJ2-3, with TRBD1 matching over 10 bases. The CDR3 spans 16 residues. Germline trimming cut 6 bases from V and 4 bases from J; bases unmatched to any gene: 10. CDR1 and CDR2 from the germline V gene are ENHRY and SYGVKD. CDR3 nucleotide sequence: TGTGCCATCAGGGACGGACAGGGGGAATTGTCAGATACGCAGTATTTT. Residues: CAIRDGQGELSDTQYF.

The chain combines TRBV19 with TRBJ2-1, with a possible D match to TRBD1 (5 bases). V lost 5 bases, J lost 0 bases, and 11 bases lay in between. This CDR3 spans 15 amino acids. The germline gives CDR1 LNHDA, CDR2 SQIVND (reference sequence). The CDR3 loop reads CASSEQVSSYNEQFF. CDR3 nucleotide sequence: TGTGCCAGTAGTGAACAGGTGAGCTCCTACAATGAGCAGTTCTTC.

The table lists this clone with a count of one. The J gene is TRBJ1-2, the V gene TRBV11-2, with TRBD1 matching over 7 bases. This CDR3 region has 15 residues. The V gene's germline CDR1 is SGHAT and CDR2 FQNNGV. With 5 bases clipped from V and 0 bases from J, the junction kept 6 bases outside the gene matches. The CDR3, as DNA: TGTGCCAGCAGCCCTGGGACAGCCCCTAACTATGGCTACACCTTC. This codes for CASSPGTAPNYGYTF.

As concerns this clone: A junction boundary mismatches the germline segment, possibly from a read error. The chain has TRBV7-7 and TRBJ1-5; D gene unclear. Per germline, CDR1 SSHAT and CDR2 FNYEAQ (reference sequence). This CDR3 has 15 residues. The CDR3 sequence: CASSPPGGRHQPQHF. In nucleotides, the CDR3 is TGTGCTAGCAGCCCCCCGGGAGGGCGCCATCAGCCCCAGCATTTT.

V is TRBV10-2 and J is TRBJ1-6, with D possibly being TRBD1 (6 bases). Trimming shortened V by 7 bases and J by 8 bases, and 12 bases separated the two germline ends. Germline lookup yields CDR1 WSHSY and CDR2 SAAADI. The length of the CDR3 is 13 residues. CDR3 loop: CASIRGEDSPLHF. The CDR3 nucleotides are TGCGCCAGCATAAGGGGGGAAGATTCACCCCTCCACTTT.

This chain links TRBV7-6 with TRBJ2-2; 7 bases align to TRBD1. Germline values: CDR1 SGHVS, CDR2 FNYEAQ. The CDR3 consists of 16 residues. V was clipped by 5 bases and J by 4 bases; unmatched bases: 10. The CDR3 here is CASSLSLSGGTGELFF. Written as DNA, the CDR3 is TGTGCCAGCAGCCTGAGTTTATCAGGGGGCACCGGGGAGCTGTTTTTT.

The chain joins TRBV9 to TRBJ1-2, with TRBD1 matching over 7 bases. This CDR3 region has 16 residues. Looked up from germline, CDR1 is SGDLS and CDR2 is YYNGEE. Losses at the gene ends were 4 bases for V and 4 bases for J; bases not matched to a gene: 13. CDR3 DNA sequence: TGTGCCAGCAGCATCAAAGGGGGCAGGGGCCTCTATGGCTACACCTTC. The encoded protein is CASSIKGGRGLYGYTF.

V usage is TRBV28 and J usage is TRBJ1-2; D might be TRBD1 (5 bases). Per the germline V gene, CDR1 is MDHEN and CDR2 is SYDVKM. With 5 bases removed from V and 13 bases from J, the gap between germline ends came to 23 bases. The CDR3 is made up of 14 amino acids. In DNA, the CDR3 is TGTGCCAGCAGTCCGGGGGGTGGGCGTAAGGAGGTCACCTTC. Encoded protein: CASSPGGGRKEVTF.

The CDR3 region is CASSLSHLQETQYF. CDR3 sequence (DNA): TGTGCCAGCAGCTTAAGCCATCTACAAGAGACCCAGTACTTC. The rearrangement uses TRBV11-1 and TRBJ2-5, with D unclear. The V end was cut by 2 bases, the J end by 2 bases, with 9 bases between. The CDR3 sequence is 14 residues long. Per the germline V gene, CDR1 is SGHAT and CDR2 is FQDESV (reference sequence).

V and J are TRBV29-1 and TRBJ1-2; 11 bases line up with TRBD1. This CDR3 region has 15 residues. J lost 6 bases, V lost 2 bases, and 8 bases had no gene match. CDR1 is SQVTM, CDR2 ANQGSEA, per germline. CDR3 loop: CSVESNGDRGNGYTF. In nucleotides, the CDR3 is TGCAGCGTTGAATCGAACGGGGACAGGGGGAATGGCTACACCTTC.

The sample holds a few counts of this clone. The chain has TRBV7-9 and TRBJ1-1; no definite D call. The CDR3 is made up of 13 amino acids. CDR1 SEHNR and CDR2 FQNEAQ come from the germline V gene (reference sequence). The V end was cut by 2 bases, the J end by 0 bases, with 4 bases between. The CDR3 is CASSLQVNTEAFF. The CDR3 DNA reads TGTGCCAGCAGCTTACAGGTGAACACTGAAGCTTTCTTT.